Below are 16 T cell receptor beta chains sequenced from a single sample in a study of cytomegalovirus exposure and HLA in healthy donors. The PCR ran on 60 Vbeta and 13 Jbeta primers. The method was immunoSEQ multiplex PCR; TCRdb's version includes in-frame clones alone and lacks a portion of them. The sample yields roughly 160,000 clones, 70% to 85% seen once. Specimen: PBMCs. These receptors were taken from a man aged 35-49 years in good health and CMV-seronegative.

The chain uses TRBV28 and TRBJ1-2; D unclear. Deletions cut 2 bases from V and 8 bases from J, with 15 bases between. CDR3 size: 14 residues. The germline gives CDR1 MDHEN, CDR2 SYDVKM. Written as DNA, the CDR3 is TGTGCCAGCAGTTTAGGGTTTGGGGAGGCGGGCTACACCTTC. It codes for CASSLGFGEAGYTF.

The chain combines TRBV5-6 with TRBJ2-1; 8 bases fit TRBD1. This CDR3 contains 15 residues. Germline trimming cut 1 base from V and 2 bases from J; bases unmatched to any gene: 2. Germline CDR1 and CDR2: SGHDT and YYEEEE. The CDR3: CASSLWDRPYNEQFF. The CDR3, as DNA: TGTGCCAGCAGCTTGTGGGACAGGCCCTACAATGAGCAGTTCTTC. The full variable domain, completed using reference TRBV5-6 and TRBJ2-1, is DAGVTQSPTHLIKTRGQQVTLRCSPKSGHDTVSWYQQALGQGPQFIFQYYEEEERQRGNFPDRFSGHQFPNYSSELNVNALLLGDSALYLCASSLWDRPYNEQFFGPGTRLTVL.

The chain has TRBV11-2 and TRBJ2-7, with D tentatively TRBD2 (5 bases). This CDR3 has 15 residues. Per germline, CDR1 SGHAT and CDR2 FQNNGV. The V end lost 4 bases, the J end lost 0 bases, and 13 bases lay between the germline ends. Here the CDR3 reads CASSSRPDSSYEQYF. The CDR3 DNA reads TGTGCCAGCAGCTCCAGGCCGGACTCCTCCTACGAGCAGTACTTC.

A single count supports this clone. This chain connects TRBV2 to TRBJ2-7; 13 nucleotides align to TRBD2. The germline gives CDR1 SNHLY, CDR2 FYNNEI. The length of the CDR3 is 15 residues. V lost 6 bases to trimming and J lost 7 bases; unmatched junction nucleotides: 9. Written as DNA, the CDR3 is TGTGCCAGCAGGGAGCTACTAGCGGGAGGGCCAGAGCAGTACTTC. Translated: CASRELLAGGPEQYF.

This CDR3 reads CASSWGGEGTEAFF. Written as DNA, the CDR3 is TGCGCCAGCAGCTGGGGGGGTGAAGGCACTGAAGCTTTCTTT. The chain has TRBV5-1 and TRBJ1-1, with D possibly being TRBD1 (5 bases). The CDR3 is 14 amino acids. Trimming took 3 bases from V and 4 from J, leaving 13 bases between them. Germline V gene sequence: CDR1 SGHRS, CDR2 YFSETQ.

This clone occurred a few times. This rearrangement joins TRBV15 to TRBJ2-1; perhaps TRBD2 as D (6 bases). There are 15 residues in the CDR3. The V end lost 0 bases, the J end lost 3 bases, and 9 bases lay between the germline ends. Germline V gives CDR1 LNHNV, CDR2 YYDKDF (reference sequence). CDR3 sequence: CATSRDGRNYNEQFF. CDR3 coding DNA: TGTGCCACCAGCAGAGATGGGAGGAACTACAATGAGCAGTTCTTC.

V gene TRBV9 combines with J gene TRBJ2-5, with TRBD2 matching over 7 bases. CDR3 length equals 14 residues. Germline V CDR1 and CDR2: SGDLS, YYNGEE. Trimming cost V 4 bases and J 1 base; bases outside gene matches: 4. CDR3 nucleotides: TGTGCCAGCAGCTCACAGCGGGGCCAAGAGACCCAGTACTTC. Translation: CASSSQRGQETQYF.

The chain combines TRBV7-6 with TRBJ2-7; possibly TRBD2 for D (5 bases). The CDR3 spans 13 residues. Trimming left V 2 bases short and J 0 bases short, with 5 bases between. CDR1 and CDR2 from the germline V gene are SGHVS and FNYEAQ. The CDR3 region has the DNA TGTGCCAGCAGCTTACGGGGCTCCTACGAGCAGTACTTC. Protein: CASSLRGSYEQYF.

The chain uses TRBV28 and TRBJ1-1; D is unresolved. The CDR3 totals 11 residues. V dropped 7 bases and J dropped 2 bases, with 5 bases sitting between them. CDR1 MDHEN and CDR2 SYDVKM come from the germline V gene. CDR3: CASTSNTEAFF. The CDR3, as DNA: TGTGCCAGCACTAGCAACACTGAAGCTTTCTTT.

The V call is TRBV27, the J call TRBJ2-7; TRBD2 matches 8 bases. CDR3 length equals 17 residues. Germline values: CDR1 MNHEY, CDR2 SMNVEV (reference sequence). Trimming at V came to 2 bases and at J to 2 bases, leaving 11 bases not matched to a gene. The CDR3 DNA reads TGTGCCAGCAGTTTACCCCCCGGGAGGGGCAAAGCCTACGAGCAGTACTTC. Its translation is CASSLPPGRGKAYEQYF.

The chain recombines TRBV27 with TRBJ2-7; the match to TRBD1 covers 8 bases. The CDR3 runs 15 residues. The junction had 10 bases not matched to a gene; V was cut back by 5 bases and J by 4 bases. Germline V lookup: CDR1 MNHEY, CDR2 SMNVEV (reference sequence). The CDR3 DNA reads as TGTGCCAGCAGTCCCAGCCGGGACAGGTCTTACGAGCAGTACTTC. Translated: CASSPSRDRSYEQYF.

This chain joins TRBV28 and TRBJ2-3, with 16 bases identical to TRBD2. Germline V gives CDR1 MDHEN, CDR2 SYDVKM. The J segment lost 4 bases and the V segment lost 6 bases, leaving 16 bases of the junction unmatched. The CDR3 sequence is 20 residues long. The CDR3 DNA reads as TGTGCCAGCAGCCCAGGACAGTTGGTAGGGACTAGCGGGAGGGCAGATACGCAGTATTTT. This encodes CASSPGQLVGTSGRADTQYF.

The chain links TRBV21-1 to TRBJ2-7; the table names TRBD2, a call not compared with the DNA. TRBV21-1 is a documented pseudogene. This CDR3 spans 13 amino acids. CDR3 sequence (DNA): TGTGCCAGCAGCCCCCGGGCCCCTGAGGGGCAGTACTTC. It yields the protein CASSPRAPEGQYF.

A word on this clone: The DNA is left out, because the CDR3 cannot be placed on it with certainty; the CDR3 is given as TCRdb lists it. The V call is TRBV7-2, the J call TRBJ2-1; TRBD2, the table's D call, was not compared with the DNA. Both ends counted, the CDR3 spans 13 residues. Germline CDR1 SGHTA, CDR2 FQGNSA. The CDR3 loop reads CASSLEVAGGTFF.

The V and J genes are TRBV28 and TRBJ2-1, with 7 bases fitting TRBD1. Germline assignment: CDR1 MDHEN and CDR2 SYDVKM. The V segment lost 4 bases and the J segment 0 bases; nucleotides outside the gene matches: 6. The CDR3 has 16 amino acids. CDR3 loop: CASSSFSGGSYNEQFF. CDR3 nucleotide sequence: TGTGCCAGCAGTTCGTTTTCAGGGGGCTCCTACAATGAGCAGTTCTTC.

V and J are TRBV28 and TRBJ2-5, with a weak D call TRBD2 (6 bases). Germline CDR1 MDHEN, CDR2 SYDVKM. This CDR3 contains 15 residues. Trimming cost V 8 bases and J 1 base, with 17 bases left between them. The CDR3 spells CASSGPGAFQETQYF. The CDR3 bases are TGTGCCAGCTCCGGGCCGGGAGCTTTCCAAGAGACCCAGTACTTC.